A selection of T cell receptor beta chains follows, all from one sample in a study of blood T cell repertoires in COVID-19. The assay was immunoSEQ multiplex PCR, and TCRdb's table has in-frame clones only and misses some. The data hold a few hundred thousand clones, with about four fifths observed a single time. The material sequenced was PBMCs or T cells enriched from blood (not recorded which). These receptors were obtained from a woman aged 45-59 years who had recovered from COVID-19. Each CDR3 is given with its conserved first and last residue. Fields, in order: J gene, D gene, clone size, V gene, CDR3 DNA, CDR3 protein. D genes are given only for firm matches. Rows may omit the clone size; those that give it use once, few, many or a size class.

j_call: TRBJ1-1
d_call: .
clone_size: .
v_call: TRBV7-2
cdr3_nt: TGTGCCAGCAGCCTGGCCACTGAAGCTTTCTTT
cdr3_aa: CASSLATEAFF

j_call: TRBJ2-1
d_call: .
clone_size: .
v_call: TRBV5-1
cdr3_nt: TGCGCCAGCAGCTTGTCGGCAGGGTTTTGGGAAAATGAGCAGTTCTTC
cdr3_aa: CASSLSAGFWENEQFF

j_call: TRBJ1-1
d_call: .
clone_size: .
v_call: TRBV12-3/TRBV12-4
cdr3_nt: TGTGCCAGCAGTTTACTAGAAAACACTGAAGCTTTCTTT
cdr3_aa: CASSLLENTEAFF

j_call: TRBJ2-7
d_call: .
clone_size: .
v_call: TRBV30
cdr3_nt: TGTGCCTGGAGTGGGGAGGCTAAGGAGCAGTACTTC
cdr3_aa: CAWSGEAKEQYF

j_call: TRBJ1-2
d_call: .
clone_size: few
v_call: TRBV4-3
cdr3_nt: TGCGCCAGCAGCCAAGATCGGGCAGGGCCTCAGGTCTACACCTTC
cdr3_aa: CASSQDRAGPQVYTF

j_call: TRBJ1-6
d_call: TRBD1
clone_size: .
v_call: TRBV28
cdr3_nt: TGTGCCAGCAGCCTCGACAGGGGAAGGTATTCACCCCTCCACTTT
cdr3_aa: CASSLDRGRYSPLHF

j_call: TRBJ2-3
d_call: TRBD2
clone_size: .
v_call: TRBV27
cdr3_nt: TGTGCCAGCAGTTTGGCGGGAGGCTCCACAGATACGCAGTATTTT
cdr3_aa: CASSLAGGSTDTQYF

j_call: TRBJ2-1
d_call: .
clone_size: few
v_call: TRBV10-3
cdr3_nt: TGTGCCATCAGTATTAGCGGCTCCTACAATGAGCAGTTCTTC
cdr3_aa: CAISISGSYNEQFF

j_call: TRBJ1-5
d_call: .
clone_size: few
v_call: TRBV5-1
cdr3_nt: TGCGCCAGCAGCTTGGAGGGGTATGTCAATCAGCCCCAGCATTTT
cdr3_aa: CASSLEGYVNQPQHF

j_call: TRBJ2-1
d_call: TRBD2
clone_size: .
v_call: TRBV5-8
cdr3_nt: TGTGCCAGCAGCTTGGGACTAGCAGCCTACAATGAGCAGTTCTTC
cdr3_aa: CASSLGLAAYNEQFF

j_call: TRBJ2-2
d_call: .
clone_size: few
v_call: TRBV11-3
cdr3_nt: TGTGCCAGCAGCTTAATCCGCGGGGAGCTGTTTTTT
cdr3_aa: CASSLIRGELFF

j_call: TRBJ2-7
d_call: TRBD2
clone_size: once
v_call: TRBV24-1
cdr3_nt: TGTGCCACCAGTGATTTTGGTGCTTCGGGAGGGGCAGGCGAGCAGTACTTC
cdr3_aa: CATSDFGASGGAGEQYF

j_call: TRBJ1-1
d_call: TRBD1
clone_size: .
v_call: TRBV2
cdr3_nt: TGTGCCAGCTCGGGACAGGGGAACACTGAAGCTTTCTTT
cdr3_aa: CASSGQGNTEAFF

j_call: TRBJ1-5
d_call: .
clone_size: .
v_call: TRBV6-2/TRBV6-3
cdr3_nt: TGTGCCAGCAGTTCCGTGGGGGGGCGAGGCAATCAGCCCCAGCATTTT
cdr3_aa: CASSSVGGRGNQPQHF

j_call: TRBJ1-6
d_call: TRBD1
clone_size: .
v_call: TRBV4-2
cdr3_nt: TGTGCCAGCAGCTCACAGGGGTCAGGGACCAGTTCACCCCTCCACTTT
cdr3_aa: CASSSQGSGTSSPLHF

j_call: TRBJ1-1
d_call: .
clone_size: .
v_call: TRBV29-1
cdr3_nt: TGCAGCGTTGACTCACAGGGAATGAACACTGAAGCTTTCTTT
cdr3_aa: CSVDSQGMNTEAFF

j_call: TRBJ2-2
d_call: .
clone_size: few
v_call: TRBV19
cdr3_nt: TGTGCCAGTAGTAAGATCCGGGATGGGTCCGGGGAGCTGTTTTTT
cdr3_aa: CASSKIRDGSGELFF

j_call: TRBJ1-1
d_call: .
clone_size: many
v_call: TRBV7-2
cdr3_nt: TGTGCCAGCAGCTTATTGGCCCCCCCAACTGAAGCTTTCTTT
cdr3_aa: CASSLLAPPTEAFF

j_call: TRBJ2-7
d_call: TRBD2
clone_size: .
v_call: TRBV4-1
cdr3_nt: TGCGCCAGCAGCTTCGGGGGCGGGAGGGCCCTCTACGAGCAGTACTTC
cdr3_aa: CASSFGGGRALYEQYF

j_call: TRBJ2-1
d_call: .
clone_size: .
v_call: TRBV10-3
cdr3_nt: TGTGCCATCAGTGAGGCGAGCAATGAGCAGTTCTTC
cdr3_aa: CAISEASNEQFF

j_call: TRBJ1-2
d_call: .
clone_size: .
v_call: TRBV5-8
cdr3_nt: TGTGCCAGCAGCAAGGGAGGGGGGTTCTATGGCTACACCTTC
cdr3_aa: CASSKGGGFYGYTF

j_call: TRBJ1-2
d_call: TRBD1
clone_size: .
v_call: TRBV20-1
cdr3_nt: TGCAGTGCTAGTACAGGGGTTCCCTATGGCTACACCTTC
cdr3_aa: CSASTGVPYGYTF

j_call: TRBJ1-2
d_call: TRBD1
clone_size: once
v_call: TRBV5-6
cdr3_nt: TGTGCCAGCAGCCCAGGACAGGGCCGATTTTCTGGCTACACCTTC
cdr3_aa: CASSPGQGRFSGYTF

j_call: TRBJ2-5
d_call: .
clone_size: .
v_call: TRBV19
cdr3_nt: TGTGCCAGTAGAGCGAGGCGGGGTCATGAGACCCAGTACTTC
cdr3_aa: CASRARRGHETQYF

j_call: TRBJ1-6
d_call: TRBD1
clone_size: .
v_call: TRBV6-5
cdr3_nt: TGTGCCAGCAGTTTGGACAGGCGAAGAAATAATTCACCCCTCCACTTT
cdr3_aa: CASSLDRRRNNSPLHF

j_call: TRBJ1-3
d_call: .
clone_size: .
v_call: TRBV18
cdr3_nt: TGTGCCAGCTCACCACCGCAGGGACTCTCTGGAAACACCATATATTTT
cdr3_aa: CASSPPQGLSGNTIYF

j_call: TRBJ1-2
d_call: TRBD1
clone_size: few
v_call: TRBV9
cdr3_nt: TGTGCCAGCAGCGAAGGACAGGGCTTAGGCTACACCTTC
cdr3_aa: CASSEGQGLGYTF

j_call: TRBJ1-2
d_call: TRBD1
clone_size: .
v_call: TRBV3-1/TRBV3-2
cdr3_nt: TGTGCCAGCAGCCAGGGACAGACCTATGGCTACACCTTC
cdr3_aa: CASSQGQTYGYTF

j_call: TRBJ1-1
d_call: .
clone_size: .
v_call: TRBV19
cdr3_nt: TGTGCCAGTAGCGCGGGCGTAGAAACCGTGAACACTGAAGCTTTCTTT
cdr3_aa: CASSAGVETVNTEAFF

j_call: TRBJ1-3
d_call: .
clone_size: .
v_call: TRBV4-1
cdr3_nt: TGCGCCAGCAGCCCCAATGGCTGGACGGAGGACTCTGGAAACACCATATATTTT
cdr3_aa: CASSPNGWTEDSGNTIYF

j_call: TRBJ2-3
d_call: TRBD1
clone_size: few
v_call: TRBV11-2
cdr3_nt: TGTGCCAGCAGCTTAGCGCAGGGGGTGTTTACGCAGTATTTT
cdr3_aa: CASSLAQGVFTQYF

j_call: TRBJ2-7
d_call: TRBD2
clone_size: .
v_call: TRBV2
cdr3_nt: TGTGCCAGCAGTGAAGCGCTTTCTAGCGGGAGATACGAGCAGTACTTC
cdr3_aa: CASSEALSSGRYEQYF

j_call: TRBJ1-2
d_call: .
clone_size: .
v_call: TRBV7-9
cdr3_nt: TGTGCCAGCAGCTGGAACAGGGACTACACCTTC
cdr3_aa: CASSWNRDYTF

j_call: TRBJ2-7
d_call: .
clone_size: once
v_call: TRBV19
cdr3_nt: TGTGCCAGTAGTATGGCAGGGTTCTACTACGAGCAGTACTTC
cdr3_aa: CASSMAGFYYEQYF

j_call: TRBJ1-5
d_call: .
clone_size: .
v_call: TRBV19
cdr3_nt: TGTGCCAGTAGTATTAGGGCAGGGCACAATCAGCCCCAGCATTTT
cdr3_aa: CASSIRAGHNQPQHF

j_call: TRBJ1-2
d_call: .
clone_size: .
v_call: TRBV27
cdr3_nt: TGTGCCAGCAGTCCCCTTCAGGATAACTATGGCTACACCTTC
cdr3_aa: CASSPLQDNYGYTF

j_call: TRBJ1-3
d_call: .
clone_size: .
v_call: TRBV3-1/TRBV3-2
cdr3_nt: TGTGCCAGCAGCCCGTCCGGAAACACCATATATTTT
cdr3_aa: CASSPSGNTIYF

j_call: TRBJ2-3
d_call: .
clone_size: .
v_call: TRBV15
cdr3_nt: TGTGCCACCAGCACGACTAGAGGGAACACAGATACGCAGTATTTT
cdr3_aa: CATSTTRGNTDTQYF

j_call: TRBJ2-1
d_call: TRBD2
clone_size: .
v_call: TRBV4-1
cdr3_nt: TGCGCCAGCAGCCGCGAAGGACTAGCGGGAGCTAATGAGCAGTTCTTC
cdr3_aa: CASSREGLAGANEQFF

j_call: TRBJ1-2
d_call: .
clone_size: .
v_call: TRBV30
cdr3_nt: TGTGCCTGGAGTGATGATAGAAACTATGGCTACACCTTC
cdr3_aa: CAWSDDRNYGYTF

j_call: TRBJ1-4
d_call: TRBD1
clone_size: few
v_call: TRBV3-1/TRBV3-2
cdr3_nt: TGTGCCAGCAGCCCCGGGACAGTTTCCAATGAAAAACTGTTTTTT
cdr3_aa: CASSPGTVSNEKLFF

j_call: TRBJ1-4
d_call: .
clone_size: .
v_call: TRBV30
cdr3_nt: TGTGCCTGGATGGGCCCTGGGAGAACTAATGAAAAACTGTTTTTT
cdr3_aa: CAWMGPGRTNEKLFF

j_call: TRBJ1-1
d_call: .
clone_size: .
v_call: TRBV2
cdr3_nt: TGTGCCAGCAGGATTCGGCAGGGACTGGCGACCGCTGAAGCTTTCTTT
cdr3_aa: CASRIRQGLATAEAFF

j_call: TRBJ2-7
d_call: TRBD1
clone_size: .
v_call: TRBV20-1
cdr3_nt: TGCAGTGCTGGACAGGCGTACGAGCAGTACTTC
cdr3_aa: CSAGQAYEQYF

j_call: TRBJ1-2
d_call: TRBD1
clone_size: .
v_call: TRBV30
cdr3_nt: TGTGCCTGGAGTTCAACAGGGGCGACCGTATATGGCTACACCTTC
cdr3_aa: CAWSSTGATVYGYTF

j_call: TRBJ2-3
d_call: .
clone_size: once
v_call: TRBV29-1
cdr3_nt: TGCAGCGTTGACCGGGGTACGCAGTATTTT
cdr3_aa: CSVDRGTQYF

j_call: TRBJ2-1
d_call: .
clone_size: .
v_call: TRBV4-1
cdr3_nt: TGCGCCAGCAGCCAAGACAGGTGGCCGGTGCAGCAGTTCTTC
cdr3_aa: CASSQDRWPVQQFF

j_call: TRBJ2-7
d_call: TRBD2
clone_size: .
v_call: TRBV4-3
cdr3_nt: TGCGCCAGCAGCCACGGGACTACCGGCTCCTACGAGCAGTACTTC
cdr3_aa: CASSHGTTGSYEQYF